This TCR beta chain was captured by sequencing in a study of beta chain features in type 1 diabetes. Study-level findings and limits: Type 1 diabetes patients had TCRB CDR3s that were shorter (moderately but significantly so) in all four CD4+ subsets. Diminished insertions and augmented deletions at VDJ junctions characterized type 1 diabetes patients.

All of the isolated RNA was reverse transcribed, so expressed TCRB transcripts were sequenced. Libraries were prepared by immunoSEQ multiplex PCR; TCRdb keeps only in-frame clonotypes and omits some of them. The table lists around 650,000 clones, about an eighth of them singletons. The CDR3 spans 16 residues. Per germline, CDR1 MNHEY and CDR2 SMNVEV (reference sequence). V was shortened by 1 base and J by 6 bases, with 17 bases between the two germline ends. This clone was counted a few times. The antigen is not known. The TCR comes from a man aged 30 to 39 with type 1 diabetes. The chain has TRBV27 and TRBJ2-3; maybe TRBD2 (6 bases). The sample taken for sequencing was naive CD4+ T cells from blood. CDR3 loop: CASSLWGGASGDTQYF. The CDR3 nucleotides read TGTGCCAGCAGTTTATGGGGCGGGGCTTCTGGGGATACGCAGTATTTT.